This T cell receptor (beta chain) was sequenced for a study of CD8 T cell repertoires and HIV-1 epitope variants (dated by TCRdb to 2018 to 2020). At the level of the whole study: In separate culture wells, T cells were stimulated with each of twenty-five peptides that represented autologous and known Gag and Nef epitope variants. The control conditions were a CMV, EBV and flu peptide pool, the Ebola AY9 epitope as a negative control, and a well with no peptide. The epitopes tested were three Gag epitope families plus Nef HW9 and YT9. T cells were enriched using the EasySep Human T Cell Enrichment Kit and then co-cultured with an equal number of autologous T cell-negative cells acting as antigen-presenting cells. For roughly 10 days the cultures were kept in IMDM with gentamicin, and on days 3 and 7 half of the media was changed with IL-2, IL-7 and IL-15 added. A 1M T cell aliquot was kept as an uncultured baseline condition, separate from the approximately 87 T cell cultures. A total of more than 70 T cell cultures were run, with each culture condition done in triplicate except for one peptide, which was done in duplicate. Overall results and qualifications from the work: Several clonotypes recognized the Nef KF9 family and one clonotype recognized the HW9 family, while no responses to the TAALDMSHF plasma variant were seen. The assay could identify only TCR beta chains and pointed to proliferation in response to antigen, not to T cell function or cytokine profile. Of the nine antigen-specific TCR beta clonotypes identified, roughly 6 appeared cross-reactive for autologous or known escape epitope variants.

The EasySep Human CD8+ T Cell Enrichment Kit was used on day 10 to isolate CD8+ T cells from every culture. V and J are truncated by 4 bases and 7 bases respectively, leaving an intervening sequence of 15 bases. Reading the germline V gene gives CDR1 SGHRS and CDR2 YFSETQ. The CDR3 numbers 13 residues from cysteine through phenylalanine. Only CDR3 DNA is held: 39 bases, read in frame from base 1. TCR beta CDR3 regions were sequenced at survey depth on the immunoSEQ platform. The QIAamp DNA micro kit was used to extract genomic DNA from every cultured and uncultured CD8+ T cell population. Regarding the original processing steps: Samples with fewer than 5,000 productive reads were excluded, resulting in the removal of about 7% of the roughly 75 HIV peptide-stimulated cultures. A MANAFEST web app trimmed sequences to CDR3 and removed nonproductive sequences, CDR3s under 5 amino acids, and those not starting C or ending F/W. To count as antigen-specific, a clonotype had to be expanded in at least 2 of 3 replicates compared with the no-peptide control at FDR 0.01, and only within one epitope family. Specific clonotypes also needed at least fivefold higher frequency than in wells stimulated with peptides from other epitope families. Held by TCRdb, this immuneACCESS table contains in-frame sequences only and omits some clones. Under half of the omission traces to an unresolved V gene where checked; the cause of the rest is unknown. The V and J calls and clone size are taken from that table; D and trimming were inferred from the DNA. The sample has roughly 7,000 clones on record, around two thirds of them singletons. 40% to 50% of the sample is in the top ten clones.

As to this clone: The antigen this receptor binds is unknown. No base qualities exist here, and no much larger clone lies one base off it.

This clonotype was obtained from a male donor with HIV. The material sequenced was cultured CD8+ T cells derived from PBMCs. The receptor chain draws on TRBV5-1 and TRBJ2-7; a weak D assignment points to TRBD2 (6 bases agree). The CDR3 region has the sequence CASSPAVAGEQYF. The nucleotide sequence is TGCGCCAGCAGCCCCGCGGTGGCGGGGGAGCAGTACTTC.